This entry features one T cell receptor beta chain sequence. Antigen: not known. These data belong to a study of T cells in Graves' hyperthyroidism and ophthalmopathy. The CDR3 regions of TCR beta were amplified from RNA transcripts. HTBI primers were the set used in a first-round RT-PCR of the TCR CDR3. Using its own MiXCR run on the multiplex PCR reads, TCRdb lists one record per CDR3 protein. The sample includes fewer than 850,000 distinct CDR3 sequences, around 15% of them seen just once. Deletions cut 4 bases from V and 5 bases from J, with 10 bases between. CDR1 and CDR2 from the germline V gene are SGHRS and YFSETQ. This CDR3 region has 13 residues. Patients were aged 18 to 65, had disease duration under 2 months, and had newly diagnosed hyperthyroidism. The PBMCs were sourced from fresh peripheral blood (about 10 ml). Study-wide results and limits: Expanded thyroid clonotypes (above 0.001) were mostly also found in blood.

The clonotype comes from a man in his fifties with Graves' hyperthyroidism. The rearrangement uses TRBV5-1 and TRBJ2-1; D ambiguous. The sequencing sample was made of blood. CDR3 sequence reads: CASSLIVHNEQFF. The CDR3 DNA sequence: TGCGCCAGCAGCCTCATCGTTCACAATGAGCAGTTCTTC.